A single sample is the source of the 20 T cell receptor beta chains below, sequenced in a study of identical twins. From the 5' RACE reads, TCRdb called clonotypes with MiXCR, one entry per CDR3 protein. The sample lists around 250,000 distinct CDR3 sequences, about 7% occurring once. These data were likewise used in another study, on yellow fever vaccine responses in identical twins.

The material sequenced was memory (CD45RO+) T cells sorted from blood. These TCRs come from a woman aged 18-29 years in good health.

This clonotype was counted only a few times. The chain employs TRBV7-2 and TRBJ1-5, with D uncertain. V gave up 5 bases and J gave up 2 bases, with 10 bases separating them. This CDR3 is built from 14 residues. The germline V gene encodes CDR1 SGHTA and CDR2 FQGNSA. CDR3 DNA sequence: TGTGCCAGCAGCCACGGGTCGGGCAATCAGCCCCAGCATTTT. Protein sequence: CASSHGSGNQPQHF. Full variable domain (missing parts from reference TRBV7-2 and TRBJ1-5): GAGVSQSPSNKVTEKGKDVELRCDPISGHTALYWYRQSLGQGLEFLIYFQGNSAPDKSGLPSDRFSAERTGGSVSTLTIQRTQQEDSAVYLCASSHGSGNQPQHFGDGTRLSIL.

The gene calls are TRBV20-1 and TRBJ1-2; maybe TRBD1 (5 bases). The CDR3 length is 11 residues. Germline lookup yields CDR1 DFQATT and CDR2 SNEGSKA (reference sequence). The CDR3 DNA reads as TGCAACAGCGTCGGGGGGAATGGCTACACCTTC. This translates into CNSVGGNGYTF.

The J gene is TRBJ2-1, the V gene TRBV4-2, with 9 bases that match TRBD2. The CDR3 is 17 amino acids. Trimming at V came to 0 bases and at J to 2 bases, leaving 5 bases not matched to a gene. Germline CDR1 reads LGHNA; CDR2 reads YNFKEQ. The CDR3 sequence: CASSQEGAGGPYNEQFF. In DNA form, the CDR3 reads TGTGCCAGCAGCCAAGAGGGTGCGGGAGGGCCCTACAATGAGCAGTTCTTC.

The chain carries TRBV12-3 or TRBV12-4 and TRBJ2-2; D possibly uses TRBD1 or TRBD2 (6 bases each). V was trimmed by 6 bases and J by 7 bases, leaving 12 bases between them. The CDR3 contains 13 residues. The DNA of the CDR3 is TGTGCCAGCAGCCTAAGGGGGGACGGGGAGCTGTTTTTT. The encoded protein is CASSLRGDGELFF.

This clonotype was recorded many times. The chain recombines TRBV2 with TRBJ2-2, with 12 nucleotides matching TRBD2. V lost 5 bases to trimming and J lost 4 bases; unmatched junction nucleotides: 2. The germline V gene encodes CDR1 SNHLY and CDR2 FYNNEI. The CDR3 spans 15 residues. The CDR3: CASSPSGRGTGELFF. CDR3 nucleotides: TGTGCCAGCAGTCCTAGCGGGAGGGGCACCGGGGAGCTGTTTTTT.

This clonotype was observed a handful of times. The genes are TRBV7-8 and TRBJ2-7; maybe TRBD2 (6 bases). This CDR3 region has 15 residues. V lost 5 bases, J lost 2 bases, and 16 bases lay in between. CDR1 is SGHVS and CDR2 is FQNEAQ in the germline V gene. CDR3 nucleotides: TGTGCCAGCAGCCCCCGATTAGCGGAGACCTACGAGCAGTACTTC. Translated: CASSPRLAETYEQYF.

This clonotype was seen ten or more times. The rearrangement uses TRBV7-8 and TRBJ2-1; D is possibly TRBD1 or TRBD2 (5 bases each). Germline V lookup: CDR1 SGHVS, CDR2 FQNEAQ. V lost 3 bases and J 7 bases, leaving 16 bases between the germline ends. The CDR3 runs 15 residues. This chain's CDR3 is CASSFGVRWGNEQFF. The DNA of the CDR3 is TGTGCCAGCAGCTTCGGGGTCCGCTGGGGGAATGAGCAGTTCTTC.

The chain carries TRBV4-1 and TRBJ2-1, with 9 nucleotides matching TRBD2. Germline trimming cut 0 bases from V and 15 bases from J; bases unmatched to any gene: 9. The germline V gene has CDR1 MGHRA and CDR2 YSYEKL. This CDR3 contains 14 residues. CDR3 nucleotides: TGCGCCAGCAGCCAAGATCGAGGGCGGGAGGGAGTGTTCTTC. This encodes CASSQDRGREGVFF.

This clonotype was seen repeatedly, ten times or more. The CDR3 reads CASSIDRIAFF. DNA of the CDR3: TGTGCCAGCAGTATTGACAGGATCGCTTTCTTT. This sequence joins TRBV2 and TRBJ1-1; the D gene is possibly TRBD1 (6 bases). CDR1 and CDR2 from the germline V gene are SNHLY and FYNNEI. The germline V and J ends were trimmed by 5 bases and 11 bases, with 12 bases remaining between them. This CDR3 has 11 amino acids.

The rearrangement links TRBV5-1 to TRBJ1-1; 8 bases map to TRBD1. Germline values: CDR1 SGHRS, CDR2 YFSETQ. The CDR3 is made up of 15 amino acids. With V trimmed by 1 base and J by 5 bases, 7 bases remained unmatched. CDR3 amino acids: CASSLQAGGSTEAFF. The CDR3 nucleotides read TGCGCCAGCAGCTTGCAGGCAGGGGGCAGTACTGAAGCTTTCTTT.

This clonotype was recorded many times. The genes are TRBV10-1 and TRBJ2-7; D is undetermined. Germline V gene sequence: CDR1 WNHNN, CDR2 SYGVQD (reference sequence). V lost 7 bases, J lost 1 base, and 11 bases lay in between. This CDR3 is 13 amino acids long. This chain's CDR3 is CASNRRISYEQYV. CDR3 sequence (DNA): TGCGCCAGCAACAGACGGATATCCTACGAGCAGTACGTC.

This clonotype has more than one count but fewer than ten. V is TRBV5-1 and J is TRBJ2-4; 11 bases map to TRBD2. V dropped 4 bases and J dropped 2; count of bases not matched to a gene: 20. The CDR3 sequence is 21 residues long. Germline CDR1 reads SGHRS; CDR2 reads YFSETQ. CDR3 sequence: CASSPRKTDELAGVTKNIQYF. Here the CDR3 DNA reads TGCGCCAGCAGCCCCAGAAAGACGGACGAACTAGCGGGAGTAACCAAAAACATTCAGTACTTC.

This clonotype was seen at least ten times. V gene TRBV12-3 or TRBV12-4 combines with J gene TRBJ1-6, with D perhaps matching TRBD1 (5 bases). V was pared by 2 bases and J by 8 bases, with 7 bases between. This CDR3 region has 13 residues. Here the CDR3 reads CASSLRGHSPLHF. The CDR3 DNA follows: TGTGCCAGCAGTTTAAGGGGACATTCACCCCTCCACTTT.

The chain uses TRBV5-1 and TRBJ2-5; 7 bases match TRBD2. Germline CDR1 reads SGHRS; CDR2 reads YFSETQ. This CDR3 spans 13 amino acids. Trimming removed 4 bases from V and 4 bases from J; junction bases left unmatched: 4. CDR3 loop: CASSPLAGETQYF. The DNA of the CDR3 is TGCGCCAGCAGCCCGTTAGCGGGAGAGACCCAGTACTTC.

This clonotype has ten or more counts. This chain joins TRBV5-1 and TRBJ2-2, with 10 bases aligning to TRBD1. The germline V gene has CDR1 SGHRS and CDR2 YFSETQ. Trimming cost V 8 bases and J 7 bases; bases outside gene matches: 14. The CDR3 covers 16 residues. Written as DNA, the CDR3 is TGCGCCAGTACCGACGGAACGGGACAGGGGATCGGGGAGCTGTTTTTT. The encoded protein is CASTDGTGQGIGELFF.

Ten or more counts support this clonotype. The chain links TRBV20-1 to TRBJ2-3; TRBD2 matches at 9 bases. The length of the CDR3 is 15 residues. Germline V gives CDR1 DFQATT, CDR2 SNEGSKA (reference sequence). The V segment lost 6 bases and the J segment 4 bases; nucleotides outside the gene matches: 11. This chain's CDR3 is CSAPGGREGSDTQYF. Here the CDR3 DNA reads TGCAGTGCCCCTGGGGGGCGGGAGGGCTCAGATACGCAGTATTTT.

This clonotype was recorded a few times. The chain carries TRBV6-5 and TRBJ2-3; the match to TRBD1 covers 9 bases. The CDR3 totals 15 residues. Germline V CDR1 and CDR2: MNHEY, SVGAGI. V lost 7 bases, J lost 5 bases, and 10 bases stayed unmatched. DNA of the CDR3: TGTGCCAGCATTTCGGAATTGGACAGGGGAGATACGCAGTATTTT. Residues: CASISELDRGDTQYF.

This clonotype was observed a handful of times. The chain uses TRBV12-3 or TRBV12-4 and TRBJ2-2; 8 positions match TRBD1. Trimming removed 6 bases from V and 2 bases from J; junction bases left unmatched: 5. There are 15 residues in the CDR3. For the CDR3, the DNA is TGTGCCAGCAGCAGACAGGGGACTAACACCGGGGAGCTGTTTTTT. Translation gives CASSRQGTNTGELFF.

In this sample, this clonotype turned up many times. The chain is built from TRBV5-1 and TRBJ2-1, with no clear D. This CDR3 spans 11 amino acids. The germline CDR1 and CDR2 sequences are SGHRS and YFSETQ. V lost 6 bases and J 10 bases, leaving 11 bases between the germline ends. In DNA, the CDR3 is TGCGCCAGCACCCAACTGGGCGAGCAGTTCTTC. This translates into CASTQLGEQFF. The whole variable domain, remainder taken from reference TRBV5-1 and TRBJ2-1, is KAGVTQTPRYLIKTRGQQVTLSCSPISGHRSVSWYQQTPGQGLQFLFEYFSETQRNKGNFPGRFSGRQFSNSRSEMNVSTLELGDSALYLCASTQLGEQFFGPGTRLTVL.

This clonotype was detected ten times or more. This chain uses TRBV10-3 with TRBJ2-2; TRBD1 agrees at 7 bases. This CDR3 contains 17 residues. Germline V gene lookup returns CDR1 ENHRY and CDR2 SYGVKD. J was trimmed by 1 base and V by 10 bases; bases with no gene match: 15. The CDR3 region has the DNA TGTGCCACCGCCTTCCCACCCGGGACAGAGAACACCGGGGAGCTGTTTTTT. This translates into CATAFPPGTENTGELFF.